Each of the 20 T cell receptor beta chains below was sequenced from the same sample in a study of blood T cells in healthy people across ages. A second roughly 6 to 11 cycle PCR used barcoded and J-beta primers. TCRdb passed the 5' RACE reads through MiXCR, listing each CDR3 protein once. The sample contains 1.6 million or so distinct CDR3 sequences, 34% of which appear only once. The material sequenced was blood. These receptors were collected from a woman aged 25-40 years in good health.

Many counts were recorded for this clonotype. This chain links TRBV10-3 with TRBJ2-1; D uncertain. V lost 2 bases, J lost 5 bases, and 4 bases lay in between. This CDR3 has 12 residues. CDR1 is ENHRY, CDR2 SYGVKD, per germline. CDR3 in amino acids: CAISEGNNEQFF. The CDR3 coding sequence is TGTGCCATCAGTGAGGGGAACAATGAGCAGTTCTTC.

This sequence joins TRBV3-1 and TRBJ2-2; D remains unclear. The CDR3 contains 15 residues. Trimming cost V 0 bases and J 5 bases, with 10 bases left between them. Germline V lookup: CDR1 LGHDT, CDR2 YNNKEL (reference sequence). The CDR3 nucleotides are TGTGCCAGCAGCCAAGAGGAGAGGCCGACCGGGGAGCTGTTTTTT. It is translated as CASSQEERPTGELFF.

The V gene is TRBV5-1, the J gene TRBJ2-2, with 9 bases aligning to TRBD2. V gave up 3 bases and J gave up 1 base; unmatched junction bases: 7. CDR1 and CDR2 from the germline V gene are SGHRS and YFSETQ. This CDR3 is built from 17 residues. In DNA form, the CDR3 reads TGCGCCAGCAGCTCCTCCGGGACTAGCAGGAACACCGGGGAGCTGTTTTTT. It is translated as CASSSSGTSRNTGELFF. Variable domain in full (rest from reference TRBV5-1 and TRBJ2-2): KAGVTQTPRYLIKTRGQQVTLSCSPISGHRSVSWYQQTPGQGLQFLFEYFSETQRNKGNFPGRFSGRQFSNSRSEMNVSTLELGDSALYLCASSSSGTSRNTGELFFGEGSRLTVL.

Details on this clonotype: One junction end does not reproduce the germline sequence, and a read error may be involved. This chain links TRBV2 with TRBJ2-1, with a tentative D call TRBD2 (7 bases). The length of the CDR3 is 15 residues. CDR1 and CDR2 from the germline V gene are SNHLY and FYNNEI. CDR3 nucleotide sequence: TGTGCCAGCGGTGAGGGGGGGGACTCCTACAATGAGCAGTTCTTC. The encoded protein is CASGEGGDSYNEQFF.

CDR3 loop: CATSRGGVDTEAFF. For the CDR3, the DNA is TGTGCCACCAGCAGAGGAGGAGTGGACACTGAAGCTTTCTTT. The gene calls are TRBV15 and TRBJ1-1; D remains ambiguous. CDR3 size: 14 residues. The V gene's germline CDR1 is LNHNV and CDR2 YYDKDF (reference sequence). V dropped 1 base and J dropped 3 bases, with 9 bases sitting between them.

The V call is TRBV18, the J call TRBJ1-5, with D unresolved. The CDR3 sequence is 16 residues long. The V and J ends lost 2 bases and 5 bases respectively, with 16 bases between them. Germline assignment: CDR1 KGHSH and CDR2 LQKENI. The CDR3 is CASSPKGIGRDQPQHF. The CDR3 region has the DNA TGTGCCAGCTCACCAAAGGGAATCGGGAGGGATCAGCCCCAGCATTTT.

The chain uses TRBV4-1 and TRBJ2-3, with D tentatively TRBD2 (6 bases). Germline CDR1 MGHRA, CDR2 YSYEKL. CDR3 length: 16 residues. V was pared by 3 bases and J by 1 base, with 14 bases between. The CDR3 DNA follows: TGCGCCAGCAGCCAGAATCTAGCGCCTCGCACAGATACGCAGTATTTT. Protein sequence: CASSQNLAPRTDTQYF.

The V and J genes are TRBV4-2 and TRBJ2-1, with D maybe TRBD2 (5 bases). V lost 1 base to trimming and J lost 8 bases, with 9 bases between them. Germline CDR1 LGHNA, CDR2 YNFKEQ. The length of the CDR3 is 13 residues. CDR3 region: CASSQAGLDEQFF. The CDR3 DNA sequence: TGTGCCAGCAGCCAAGCAGGACTTGATGAGCAGTTCTTC.

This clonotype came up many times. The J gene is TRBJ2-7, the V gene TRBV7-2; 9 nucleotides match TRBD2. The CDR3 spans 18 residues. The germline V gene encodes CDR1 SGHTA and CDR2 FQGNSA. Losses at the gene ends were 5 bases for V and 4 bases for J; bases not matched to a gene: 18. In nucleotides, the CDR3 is TGTGCCAGCAGCATCACTACACCCGGGACTAGCTTCCTATACGAGCAGTACTTC. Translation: CASSITTPGTSFLYEQYF.

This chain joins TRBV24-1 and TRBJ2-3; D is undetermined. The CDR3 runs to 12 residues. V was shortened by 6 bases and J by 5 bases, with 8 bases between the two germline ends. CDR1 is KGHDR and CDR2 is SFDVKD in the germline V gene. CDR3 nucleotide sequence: TGTGCCACCAGTCAAGCTGGAGATACGCAGTATTTT. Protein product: CATSQAGDTQYF.

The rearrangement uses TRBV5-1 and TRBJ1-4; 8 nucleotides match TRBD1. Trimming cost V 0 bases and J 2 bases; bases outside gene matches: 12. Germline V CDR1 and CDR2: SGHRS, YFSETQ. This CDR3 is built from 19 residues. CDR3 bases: TGCGCCAGCAGCTTGGGGCCAGGGGGCGCGTCCGGGACTAATGAAAAACTGTTTTTT. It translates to CASSLGPGGASGTNEKLFF.

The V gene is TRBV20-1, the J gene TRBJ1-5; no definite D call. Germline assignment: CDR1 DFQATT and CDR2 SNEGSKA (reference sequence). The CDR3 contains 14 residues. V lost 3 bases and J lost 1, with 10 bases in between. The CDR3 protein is CSASPATSNQPQHF. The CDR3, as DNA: TGCAGTGCTAGCCCGGCTACGAGCAATCAGCCCCAGCATTTT.

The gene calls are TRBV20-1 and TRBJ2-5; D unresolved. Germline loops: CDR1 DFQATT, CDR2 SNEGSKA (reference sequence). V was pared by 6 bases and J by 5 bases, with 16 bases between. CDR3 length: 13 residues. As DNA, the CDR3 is TGCAGTGCCCCCCGGACCCTAGGGGAGACCCAGTACTTC. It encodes CSAPRTLGETQYF.

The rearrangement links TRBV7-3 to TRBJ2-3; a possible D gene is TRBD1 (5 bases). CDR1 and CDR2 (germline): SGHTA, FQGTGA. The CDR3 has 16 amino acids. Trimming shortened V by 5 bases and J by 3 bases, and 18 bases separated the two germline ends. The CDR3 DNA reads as TGTGCCAGCAGCCAACCCCTAGGGGTGGAAACAGATACGCAGTATTTT. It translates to CASSQPLGVETDTQYF.

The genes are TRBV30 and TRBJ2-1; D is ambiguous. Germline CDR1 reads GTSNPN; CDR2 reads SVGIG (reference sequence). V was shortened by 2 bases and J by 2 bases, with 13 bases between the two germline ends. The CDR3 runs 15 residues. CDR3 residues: CAWSLNFGTYNEQFF. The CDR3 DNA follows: TGTGCCTGGAGTCTCAATTTTGGTACCTACAATGAGCAGTTCTTC. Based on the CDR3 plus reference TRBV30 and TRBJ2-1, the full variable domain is SQTIHQWPATLVQPVGSPLSLECTVEGTSNPNLYWYRQAAGRGLQLLFYSVGIGQISSEVPQNLSASRPQDRQFILSSKKLLLSDSGFYLCAWSLNFGTYNEQFFGPGTRLTVL.

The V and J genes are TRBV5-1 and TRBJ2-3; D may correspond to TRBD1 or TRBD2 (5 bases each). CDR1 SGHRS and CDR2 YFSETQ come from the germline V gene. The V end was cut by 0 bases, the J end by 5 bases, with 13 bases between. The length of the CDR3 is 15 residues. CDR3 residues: CASSLGGSRGDTQYF. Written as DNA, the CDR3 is TGCGCCAGCAGCTTGGGTGGGAGTAGGGGAGATACGCAGTATTTT.

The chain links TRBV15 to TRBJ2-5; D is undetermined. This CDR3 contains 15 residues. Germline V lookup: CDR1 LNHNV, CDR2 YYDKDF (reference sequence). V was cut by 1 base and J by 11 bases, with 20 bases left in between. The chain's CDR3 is CATSRAASGDNEQYF. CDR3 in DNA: TGTGCCACCAGCAGAGCGGCTAGTGGCGACAATGAGCAGTACTTC.

CDR3 sequence: CSAPAGGPGDTQYF. The CDR3 region has the DNA TGCAGTGCTCCAGCGGGAGGGCCGGGTGATACGCAGTATTTT. The rearrangement links TRBV20-1 to TRBJ2-3, with 10 nucleotides matching TRBD2. The CDR3 length is 14 residues. Germline V gives CDR1 DFQATT, CDR2 SNEGSKA (reference sequence). With V trimmed by 5 bases and J by 6 bases, 8 bases remained unmatched.

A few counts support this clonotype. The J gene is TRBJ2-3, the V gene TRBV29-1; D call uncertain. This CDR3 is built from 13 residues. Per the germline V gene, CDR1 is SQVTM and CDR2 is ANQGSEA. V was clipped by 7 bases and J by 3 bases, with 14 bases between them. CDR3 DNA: TGCAGCGGCCTCCTGGATAGAACAGATACGCAGTATTTT. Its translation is CSGLLDRTDTQYF.

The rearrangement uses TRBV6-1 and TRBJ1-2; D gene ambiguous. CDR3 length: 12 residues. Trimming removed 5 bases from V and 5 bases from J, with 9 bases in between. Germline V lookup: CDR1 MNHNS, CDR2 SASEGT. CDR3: CASSTTEYGYTF. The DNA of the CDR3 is TGTGCCAGCAGTACAACAGAGTATGGCTACACCTTC.